This T cell receptor (beta chain) was profiled in a study of blood T cell repertoires in COVID-19. Overall study context: Collection of acute and convalescent COVID-19 samples took place in the United States, Italy and Spain.

CDR1 and CDR2 from the germline V gene are MNHNY and SVGAGI (reference sequence). Deletions cut 6 bases from V and 5 bases from J, with 13 bases between. The CDR3 contains 13 residues. TCRdb's table, derived via immunoSEQ multiplex PCR, lists solely in-frame clones and lacks some. The sample holds just over 95,000 clones, about 87% seen once. The TCR sequence derives from a human donor in a cohort sampled during active COVID-19. Sequencing was performed on peripheral blood. The chain combines TRBV6-6 with TRBJ1-2; the D gene is possibly TRBD1 (6 bases). The CDR3 is CASSRGTGYGYTF. For the CDR3, the DNA is TGTGCCAGCAGCCGAGGTACAGGGTATGGCTACACCTTC.